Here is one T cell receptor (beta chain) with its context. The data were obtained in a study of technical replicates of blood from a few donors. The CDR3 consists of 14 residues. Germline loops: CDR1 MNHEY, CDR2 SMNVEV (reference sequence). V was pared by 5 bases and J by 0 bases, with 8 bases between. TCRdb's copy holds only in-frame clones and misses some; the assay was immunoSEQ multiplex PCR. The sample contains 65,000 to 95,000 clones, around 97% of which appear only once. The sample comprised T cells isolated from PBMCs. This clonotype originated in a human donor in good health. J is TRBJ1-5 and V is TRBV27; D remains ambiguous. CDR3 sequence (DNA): TGTGCCAGCAGTCGGACTTATAGCAATCAGCCCCAGCATTTT. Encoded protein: CASSRTYSNQPQHF.